This entry lists 6 T cell receptor beta chains sequenced from one sample in a study of shared clonotypes between healthy human individuals. Profiling relied on immunoSEQ multiplex PCR, and the TCRdb table lists in-frame clones only, not all of them. The repertoire holds a few million clones, with around 93% as singletons. In the naive CD8 group, cells lacked CD45RO and were positively selected for CCR7, so terminally differentiated effector memory CD45RA+ cells were left out. The specimen was naive CD8+ T cells from PBMCs. These receptor sequences come from a man younger than 30 in good health. Some clones in this sample may be carry-over from other donors' samples.

In this sample, this clone turned up once. The chain carries TRBV27 and TRBJ2-7; 7 positions agree with TRBD2. CDR1 MNHEY and CDR2 SMNVEV come from the germline V gene (reference sequence). After removal of 0 bases from V and 3 bases from J, the junction contained 5 bases not matched to a gene. CDR3 size: 15 residues. The DNA for the CDR3 is TGTGCCAGCAGTTTATCCACCAGCGGGGTCTACGAGCAGTACTTC. Protein: CASSLSTSGVYEQYF.

The V and J genes are TRBV7-8 and TRBJ2-5; 8 bases agree with TRBD1. J gave up 4 bases and V 5 bases, and 6 bases lay outside the gene matches. Per the germline V gene, CDR1 is SGHVS and CDR2 is FQNEAQ. The CDR3 contains 14 residues. CDR3: CASSHPGGGETQYF. CDR3 DNA: TGTGCCAGCAGCCATCCAGGGGGCGGAGAGACCCAGTACTTC.

CDR3 bases: TGCGCCAGCAGCTTTCGGGCTGAGGGCTACTTGGAGCAGTACTTC. Translated: CASSFRAEGYLEQYF. The genes are TRBV5-1 and TRBJ2-7, with a possible D match to TRBD2 (5 bases). This CDR3 region has 15 residues. The germline CDR1 and CDR2 sequences are SGHRS and YFSETQ. Trimming shortened V by 2 bases and J by 7 bases, and 19 bases separated the two germline ends.

The genes are TRBV6-1 and TRBJ2-7; possibly TRBD1 for D (6 bases). With 6 bases removed from V and 3 bases from J, the gap between germline ends came to 9 bases. The CDR3 consists of 12 residues. Germline lookup yields CDR1 MNHNS and CDR2 SASEGT. The DNA of the CDR3 is TGTGCCAGCAGCCAAGGGGGCTACGAGCAGTACTTC. This translates into CASSQGGYEQYF.

This clone was counted between two and nine times. The same CDR3 can be traced to other DNA sequences in this sample. The CDR3: CASSLATYNEQFF. CDR3 nucleotides: TGTGCCAGCAGTCTAGCCACCTACAATGAGCAGTTCTTC. The chain has TRBV27 and TRBJ2-1; a weak D match, TRBD2 (5 bases). Germline lookup yields CDR1 MNHEY and CDR2 SMNVEV (reference sequence). Trimming cost V 5 bases and J 2 bases, with 7 bases left between them. CDR3 length equals 13 residues.

The rearrangement joins TRBV7-9 to TRBJ2-2, with 8 nucleotides matching TRBD1. V was pared by 6 bases and J by 2 bases, with 11 bases of the junction left unmatched. Germline CDR1 is SEHNR and CDR2 is FQNEAQ (reference sequence). The length of the CDR3 is 17 residues. The CDR3 loop reads CASRNPGQDENTGELFF. As DNA, the CDR3 is TGTGCCAGCAGAAACCCGGGACAGGACGAAAACACCGGGGAGCTGTTTTTT.